The clone carrying this TCR beta chain showed up many times. The antigen remains unidentified. There were TCR beta CDR3 regions amplified from RNA transcripts. The HTBI primer set drove a first-round RT-PCR of the TCR CDR3. One entry per CDR3 protein, called by TCRdb with MiXCR from the multiplex PCR reads. The sample shows approximately 610,000 distinct CDR3 sequences, approximately 16% of them seen only once. This CDR3 region has 14 residues. CDR1 and CDR2 (germline): MDHEN, SYDVKM. The V end lost 4 bases, the J end lost 1 base, and 10 bases lay between the germline ends. This sample was included in a study of T cells in Graves' hyperthyroidism and ophthalmopathy. Study-wide results and limits: Most thyroid clonotypes expanded above 0.001 were also detected in blood.

The receptor comes from a woman between 18 and 29 years old with Graves' hyperthyroidism. The chain joins TRBV28 to TRBJ2-5; unclear D gene. The sample was blood. The CDR3 sequence is CASSSLPLQETQYF. The DNA for the CDR3 is TGTGCCAGCAGTTCCCTCCCCCTCCAAGAGACCCAGTACTTC.